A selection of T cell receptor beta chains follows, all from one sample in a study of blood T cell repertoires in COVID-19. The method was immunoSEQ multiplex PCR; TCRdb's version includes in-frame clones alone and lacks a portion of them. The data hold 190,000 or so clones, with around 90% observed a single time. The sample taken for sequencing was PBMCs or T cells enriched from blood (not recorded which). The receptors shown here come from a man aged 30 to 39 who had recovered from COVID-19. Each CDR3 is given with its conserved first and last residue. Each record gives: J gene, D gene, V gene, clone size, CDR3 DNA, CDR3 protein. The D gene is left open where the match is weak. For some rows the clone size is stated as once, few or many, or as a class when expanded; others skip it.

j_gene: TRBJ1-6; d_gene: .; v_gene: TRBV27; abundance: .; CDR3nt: TGTGCCAGCAGCTCGCTGGACTTTAGACCCCTCCACTTT; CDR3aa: CASSSLDFRPLHF
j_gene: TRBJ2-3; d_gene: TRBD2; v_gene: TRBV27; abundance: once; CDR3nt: TGTGCCAGCAGTTTCGCGGGGGGCTCTAGCACAGATACGCAGTATTTT; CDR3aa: CASSFAGGSSTDTQYF
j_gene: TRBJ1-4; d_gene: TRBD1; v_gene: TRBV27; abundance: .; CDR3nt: TGTGCCAGCAGGAACGGACAGGTTCGGTCTAATGAAAAACTGTTTTTT; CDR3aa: CASRNGQVRSNEKLFF
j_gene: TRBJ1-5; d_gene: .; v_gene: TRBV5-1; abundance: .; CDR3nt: TGCGCCAGCAGCTTGGACGCAGGGATCAATCAGCCCCAGCATTTT; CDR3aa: CASSLDAGINQPQHF
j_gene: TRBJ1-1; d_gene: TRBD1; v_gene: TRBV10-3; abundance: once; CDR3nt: TGTGCCATCAGAGAGGACAGGGAGCTGAACACTGAAGCTTTCTTT; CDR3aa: CAIREDRELNTEAFF
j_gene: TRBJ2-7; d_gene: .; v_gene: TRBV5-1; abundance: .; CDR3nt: TGCGCCAGCAGCCGAGTGAGGGAGGCCGTGTACGAGCAGTACTTC; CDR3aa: CASSRVREAVYEQYF
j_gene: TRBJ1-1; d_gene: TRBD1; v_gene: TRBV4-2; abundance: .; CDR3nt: TGTGCCAGCAGCCAAGCTTGGACAGGGGCGCGTAGGGACACTGAAGCTTTCTTT; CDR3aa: CASSQAWTGARRDTEAFF
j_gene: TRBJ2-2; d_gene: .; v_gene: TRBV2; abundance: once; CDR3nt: TGTGCCAGCAATCTCGGGGTTGGCACCGGGGAGCTGTTTTTT; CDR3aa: CASNLGVGTGELFF
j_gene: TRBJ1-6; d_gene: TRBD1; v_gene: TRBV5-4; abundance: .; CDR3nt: TGTGCCAGCAGCTTGGGACAGGGCCTTAATTCACCCCTCCACTTT; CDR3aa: CASSLGQGLNSPLHF
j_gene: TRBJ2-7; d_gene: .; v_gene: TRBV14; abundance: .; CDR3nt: TGTGCCAGCAGCACCGACAGTTACGAGCAGTACTTC; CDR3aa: CASSTDSYEQYF
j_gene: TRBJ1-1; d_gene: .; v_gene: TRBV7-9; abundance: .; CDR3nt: TGTGCCAGCAGCTCCAGGGTAGGCCCCGGTGAAGCTTTCTTT; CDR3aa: CASSSRVGPGEAFF
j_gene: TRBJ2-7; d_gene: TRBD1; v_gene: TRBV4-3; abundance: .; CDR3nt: TGCGCCAGCAGCCAAGGAAGGACAACAGGGGGCCTGGCCTACGAGCAGTACTTC; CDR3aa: CASSQGRTTGGLAYEQYF
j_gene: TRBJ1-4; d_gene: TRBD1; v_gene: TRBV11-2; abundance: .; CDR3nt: TGTGCCAGCAGCTCCGGGACAGCTGAAAAACTGTTTTTT; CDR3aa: CASSSGTAEKLFF
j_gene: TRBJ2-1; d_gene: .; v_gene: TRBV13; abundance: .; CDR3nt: TGTGCCAGCAGCCCCCCTGGACAGTACAATGAGCAGTTCTTC; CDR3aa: CASSPPGQYNEQFF
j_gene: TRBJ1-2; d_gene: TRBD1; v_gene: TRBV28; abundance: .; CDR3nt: TGTGCCAGCAGTCCACCGAACAGGGGGCCAGGAGGCTACACCTTC; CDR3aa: CASSPPNRGPGGYTF
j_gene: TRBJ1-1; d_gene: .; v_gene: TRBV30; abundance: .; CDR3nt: TGTGCCTGGACCCGCCCAGGTGGGTCTGAAGCTTTCTTT; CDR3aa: CAWTRPGGSEAFF
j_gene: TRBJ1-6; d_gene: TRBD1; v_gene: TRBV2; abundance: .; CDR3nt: TGTGCCAGCAGTAAGGATAGACAGGGGGCGCTGAATTCACCCCTCCACTTT; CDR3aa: CASSKDRQGALNSPLHF
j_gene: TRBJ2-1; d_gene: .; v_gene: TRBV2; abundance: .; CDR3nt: TGTGCCAGCAGTGACGAACAGGGATCTTACAATGAGCAGTTCTTC; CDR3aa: CASSDEQGSYNEQFF
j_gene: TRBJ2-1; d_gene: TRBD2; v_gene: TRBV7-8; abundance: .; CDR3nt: TGTGCCAGCAGCGTCCGGGAGGGCCCTTACAATGAGCAGTTCTTC; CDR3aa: CASSVREGPYNEQFF
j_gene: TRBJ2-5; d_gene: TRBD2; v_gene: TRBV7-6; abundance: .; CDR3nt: TGTGCCAGCAGCGCTAATAGCGGGAGTCGGGAGACCCAGTACTTC; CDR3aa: CASSANSGSRETQYF
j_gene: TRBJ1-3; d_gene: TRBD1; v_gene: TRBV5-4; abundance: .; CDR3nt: TGTGCCAGCAGCTTGGATCCGACAGGGGGCGCAGGAAACACCATATATTTT; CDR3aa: CASSLDPTGGAGNTIYF
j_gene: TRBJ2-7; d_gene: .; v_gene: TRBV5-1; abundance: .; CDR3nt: TGCGCCAGCAGCTACTCCTCCCCAGCGGACGGCTCCTACGAGCAGTACTTC; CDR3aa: CASSYSSPADGSYEQYF
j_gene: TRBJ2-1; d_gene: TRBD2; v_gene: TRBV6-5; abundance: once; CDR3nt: TGTGCCAGCAGTTCGTCTAGCGGGGGGGCCATGTATGAGCAGTTCTTC; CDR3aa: CASSSSSGGAMYEQFF
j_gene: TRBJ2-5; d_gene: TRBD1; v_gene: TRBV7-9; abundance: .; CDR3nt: TGTGCCAGCAGCGCGACAGGGTCCGAGGAGACCCAGTACTTC; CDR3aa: CASSATGSEETQYF
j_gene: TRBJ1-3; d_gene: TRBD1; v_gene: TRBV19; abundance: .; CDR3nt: TGTGCCAGTATCGACAGGGGCCCTGGAAACACCATATATTTT; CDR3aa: CASIDRGPGNTIYF
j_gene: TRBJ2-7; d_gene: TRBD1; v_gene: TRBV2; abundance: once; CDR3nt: TGTGCCAGCAGAGACCGCCGGGACAGAGGATACGAGCAGTACTTC; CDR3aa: CASRDRRDRGYEQYF
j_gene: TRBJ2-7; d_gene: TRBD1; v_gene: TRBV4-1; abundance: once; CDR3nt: TGCGCCAGCAGCCAAATCTTAACACAGGGGGCCTACGAGCAGTACTTC; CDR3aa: CASSQILTQGAYEQYF
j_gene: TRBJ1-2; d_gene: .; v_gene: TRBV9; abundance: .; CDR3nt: TGTGCCAGCAGCGGGACAGACTATGGCTACACCTTC; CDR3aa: CASSGTDYGYTF
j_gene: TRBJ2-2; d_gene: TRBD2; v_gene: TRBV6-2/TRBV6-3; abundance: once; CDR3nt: TGTGCCAGCAGCCCCCTACTAGCGGGAGGAGGCACCGGGGAGCTGTTTTTT; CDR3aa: CASSPLLAGGGTGELFF
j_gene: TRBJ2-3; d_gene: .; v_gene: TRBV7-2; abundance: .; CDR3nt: TGTGCCAGCAGCTCCAGCGGAACCACAGATACGCAGTATTTT; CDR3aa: CASSSSGTTDTQYF
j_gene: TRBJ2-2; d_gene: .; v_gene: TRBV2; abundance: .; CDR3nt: TGTGCCAGCAGTGAGAGCAAGGCGGCCGGGGAGCTGTTTTTT; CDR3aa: CASSESKAAGELFF
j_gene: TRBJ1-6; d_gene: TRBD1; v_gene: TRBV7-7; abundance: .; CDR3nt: TGTGCCAGCAGCTGCTCCCAGGGGGGAAGGAAGGGTAATTCACCCCTCCACTTT; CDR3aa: CASSCSQGGRKGNSPLHF
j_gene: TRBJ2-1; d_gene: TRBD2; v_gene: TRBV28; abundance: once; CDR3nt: TGTGCCAGCAGTTGGACGGGGGGGGGAAATGAGCAGTTCTTC; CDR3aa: CASSWTGGGNEQFF
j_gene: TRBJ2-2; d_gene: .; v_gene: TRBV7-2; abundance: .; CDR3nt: TGTGCCAGCAGCTTAGTTCTGGGGGCGACCGGCGGGGAGCTGTTTTTT; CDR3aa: CASSLVLGATGGELFF
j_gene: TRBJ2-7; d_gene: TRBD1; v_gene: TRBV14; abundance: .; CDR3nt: TGTGCCAGCAGCCAAGTTGAGACAGGGGCCTATTACGAGCAGTACTTC; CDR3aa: CASSQVETGAYYEQYF
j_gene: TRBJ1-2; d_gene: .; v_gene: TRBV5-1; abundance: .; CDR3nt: TGCGCCAGCAGCTTGGAAGGGGGTGGCTATGGCTACACCTTC; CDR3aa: CASSLEGGGYGYTF
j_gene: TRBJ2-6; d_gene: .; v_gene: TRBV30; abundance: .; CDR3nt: TGTGCCTGGAGTGTACCCAGGGCTGGGGCCAACGTCCTGACTTTC; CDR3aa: CAWSVPRAGANVLTF
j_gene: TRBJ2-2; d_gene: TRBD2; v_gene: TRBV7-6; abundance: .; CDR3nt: TGTGCCAGCAGCCGACTAGCGGGGGACACCGGGGAGCTGTTTTTT; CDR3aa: CASSRLAGDTGELFF
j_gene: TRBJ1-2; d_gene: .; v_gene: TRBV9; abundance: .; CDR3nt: TGTGCCAGCAGCGTAGAAGTCAGGGCGGTCGGAGGCTACACCTTC; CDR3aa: CASSVEVRAVGGYTF
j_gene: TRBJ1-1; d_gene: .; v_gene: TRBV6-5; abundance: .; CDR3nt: TGTGCCAGCAGTTACAATCTAGATGAAGCTTTCTTT; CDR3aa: CASSYNLDEAFF
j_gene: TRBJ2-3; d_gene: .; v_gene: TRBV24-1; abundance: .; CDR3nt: TGTGCCACCAGTGATCTTGGCACAGATACGCAGTATTTT; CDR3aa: CATSDLGTDTQYF